A single sample is the source of the 21 T cell receptor beta chains below, sequenced in a study of CD8+CD57+ T cells in acquired aplastic anemia (dated by TCRdb to the late 2010s). The data were produced on an Illumina HiSeq 2000. Genomic DNA was used as template for profiling of TCR beta VDJ combinations and CDR3 sequences. TCRdb cleaned the public reads at Q25 with fastp, built clones with MiXCR and kept in-frame beta chains. Rows with one shared CDR3 protein collapse into an entry with the most common genes and DNA. In this sample the table shows around 150,000 distinct CDR3 sequences, 65% to 75% of which occur a single time. Around 45% of the sample is held by the ten biggest clonotypes. The patients picked for sequencing were ones in whom flow cytometry had shown an expansion of CD8+CD57+ cells. Input material: sorted CD4+, CD8+, or CD8+CD57+ T cells (not recorded which) from PBMCs. The receptor source for this set is a human donor with aplastic anemia.

This clonotype was picked up a small number of times. The chain couples TRBV5-1 to TRBJ2-5, with a tentative D call TRBD2 (5 bases). V was shortened by 3 bases and J by 0 bases, with 9 bases between the two germline ends. Germline assignment: CDR1 SGHRS and CDR2 YFSETQ. The CDR3 has 14 residues. CDR3 residues: CASSSMDYQETQYF. Here the CDR3 DNA reads TGCGCCAGCAGCTCAATGGACTACCAAGAGACCCAGTACTTC.

The V and J genes are TRBV25-1 and TRBJ2-6; D is uncertain. Germline V gene lookup returns CDR1 MGHDK and CDR2 SYGVNS. Trimming left V 1 base short and J 4 bases short, with 2 bases between. The CDR3 runs 13 residues. This CDR3 reads CASSESGANVLTF. The CDR3 nucleotides read TGTGCCAGCAGTGAATCAGGGGCCAACGTCCTGACTTTC.

This clonotype was observed a few times. CDR3 sequence: CSVTHPDRNTEAFF. The CDR3 DNA is TGCAGCGTTACCCACCCGGACAGGAACACTGAAGCTTTCTTT. The rearrangement uses TRBV29-1 and TRBJ1-1; perhaps TRBD1 as D (6 bases). Germline V gene data show CDR1 as SQVTM and CDR2 as ANQGSEA. Trimming took off 5 bases at V and 1 base at J, with 14 bases between the two ends. The CDR3 runs to 14 residues.

This chain joins TRBV20-1 and TRBJ1-6; no definite D call. The CDR3 totals 14 residues. V lost 0 bases to trimming and J lost 5 bases, with 8 bases between them. Germline V gene data show CDR1 as DFQATT and CDR2 as SNEGSKA (reference sequence). DNA of the CDR3: TGCAGTGCTAGAGATCGACCCAATAATTCACCCCTCCACTTT. It encodes CSARDRPNNSPLHF.

The chain employs TRBV11-3 and TRBJ2-7; D possibly corresponds to TRBD2 (6 bases). V lost 4 bases and J 6 bases, leaving 13 bases between the germline ends. Per the germline V gene, CDR1 is SGHNT and CDR2 is YENEEA. The CDR3 loop spans 13 amino acids. CDR3 DNA: TGTGCCAGCAGCTCCCCCGGACTATCCGAGCAGTACTTC. Protein: CASSSPGLSEQYF.

CDR3 coding DNA: TGCAGTGCTAGACAGGGGGCTACTGGAAACACCATATATTTT. Translated, it gives CSARQGATGNTIYF. The chain is built from TRBV20-1 and TRBJ1-3; 8 bases are a match to TRBD1. V dropped 2 bases and J dropped 2; count of bases not matched to a gene: 2. From germline, CDR1 is DFQATT and CDR2 SNEGSKA (reference sequence). The CDR3 runs 14 residues.

This chain links TRBV10-2 with TRBJ1-5, with D hard to call. The V end was cut by 2 bases, the J end by 4 bases, with 6 bases between. The CDR3 extends over 13 amino acids. Germline CDR1 WSHSY, CDR2 SAAADI. CDR3 in amino acids: CASSELANQPQHF. CDR3 DNA sequence: TGCGCCAGCAGTGAGCTAGCAAATCAGCCCCAGCATTTT.

This clonotype occurred a few times. The chain couples TRBV20-1 to TRBJ2-7; 9 bases map to TRBD2. Germline V gene lookup returns CDR1 DFQATT and CDR2 SNEGSKA (reference sequence). The CDR3 spans 13 residues. V shed 6 bases, J shed 0 bases, and the junction held 3 bases outside the gene matches. CDR3 nucleotide sequence: TGCAGTGCGCTTAGCGGGAGCTCCTACGAGCAGTACTTC. Translating gives CSALSGSSYEQYF.

Points on this clonotype: An end of the junction differs from the germline gene, which may be a read error. The V and J genes are TRBV10-3 and TRBJ2-1; the match to TRBD2 covers 10 bases. CDR3 length equals 16 residues. Per the germline V gene, CDR1 is ENHRY and CDR2 is SYGVKD. In DNA form, the CDR3 reads TGTGCCAGCAGTGCCCCCCTAGCGGGAGCATTGGGTGAGCAGTTCTTC. Translation: CASSAPLAGALGEQFF.

The chain recombines TRBV6-1 with TRBJ1-1; TRBD1 is a possible D gene (6 bases). The V and J ends lost 4 bases and 5 bases respectively, with 11 bases between them. This CDR3 has 13 amino acids. Germline V CDR1 and CDR2: MNHNS, SASEGT. The CDR3 sequence is CASSGWGATEAFF. As DNA, the CDR3 is TGTGCCAGCAGTGGGTGGGGGGCAACTGAAGCTTTCTTT.

A word on this clonotype: Since the CDR3 does not end with the conserved phenylalanine or tryptophan, this likely comes from a read error. The gene calls are TRBV9 and TRBJ2-5; D is perhaps TRBD2 (6 bases). This CDR3 has 14 amino acids. Trimming cost V 7 bases and J 1 base, with 14 bases left between them. The germline gives CDR1 SGDLS, CDR2 YYNGEE. The CDR3 sequence: CASGGSGAQETQYL. The CDR3 DNA reads TGTGCCAGCGGTGGTAGCGGAGCCCAAGAGACCCAGTACCTC.

Remarks on this clonotype: A much larger clone lies one base from this, so it may be a read error. The chain links TRBV5-5 to TRBJ2-3; D not certain. V was pared by 2 bases and J by 0 bases, with 10 bases between. Germline values: CDR1 SGHKS, CDR2 YYEKEE (reference sequence). The CDR3 has 15 amino acids. CDR3 loop: CASSFFWASTDTQYF. CDR3 nucleotide sequence: TGTGCCAGCAGCTTTTTTTGGGCTAGCACAGATACGCAGTATTTT.

This clonotype was found a few times. This chain connects TRBV5-4 to TRBJ1-1, with D unresolved. Germline V gives CDR1 SGHNT, CDR2 YYREEE (reference sequence). V was clipped by 6 bases and J by 2 bases, with 11 bases between them. CDR3 length: 13 amino acids. For the CDR3, the DNA is TGTGCCAGCATATTGGACTCCAACACTGAAGCTTTCTTT. Its translation: CASILDSNTEAFF.

V and J are TRBV5-1 and TRBJ1-2, with D unclear. This CDR3 is built from 13 residues. Germline CDR1 SGHRS, CDR2 YFSETQ. V was trimmed by 0 bases and J by 4 bases, leaving 7 bases between them. This chain's CDR3 is CASSLGQIYGYTF. The CDR3 DNA follows: TGCGCCAGCAGCTTGGGGCAGATCTATGGCTACACCTTC.

Details on this clonotype: Sequence at one end of the junction differs from germline and may be a read error. This chain connects TRBV7-7 to TRBJ2-5, with TRBD1 matching 8 bases. The CDR3 runs 13 residues. The germline CDR1 and CDR2 sequences are SSHAT and FNYEAQ (reference sequence). CDR3 bases: TGTGCTAGCAGCTGGGACAGGAGGGAGACCCAGTACTTC. It encodes CASSWDRRETQYF.

The chain joins TRBV20-1 to TRBJ2-3; 7 bases agree with TRBD1. Per the germline V gene, CDR1 is DFQATT and CDR2 is SNEGSKA (reference sequence). V lost 0 bases and J lost 3; bases outside the gene matches: 9. The CDR3 covers 16 residues. CDR3 coding DNA: TGCAGTGCTAGAGAGGGACAGTTAGGTGGTACAGATACGCAGTATTTT. Encoded protein: CSAREGQLGGTDTQYF.

This clonotype was found many times. The V and J genes are TRBV7-6 and TRBJ2-1; D unclear. CDR3 length: 13 amino acids. The V gene's germline CDR1 is SGHVS and CDR2 FNYEAQ. Trimming removed 10 bases at V and 0 bases at J, with 10 bases between. The CDR3, as DNA: TGTGCCACTGGGGTCAGCTCCTACAATGAGCAGTTCTTC. Amino acid sequence: CATGVSSYNEQFF.

V is TRBV19 and J is TRBJ1-1, with D perhaps TRBD1 (6 bases). CDR1 and CDR2 (germline): LNHDA, SQIVND (reference sequence). This CDR3 spans 15 amino acids. Trimming took off 4 bases at V and 0 bases at J, with 12 bases between the two ends. The DNA for the CDR3 is TGTGCCAGTAGTAAAGACGACAGGATGAACACTGAAGCTTTCTTT. It encodes CASSKDDRMNTEAFF. Supplemented by reference TRBV19 and TRBJ1-1, the full variable domain reads DGGITQSPKYLFRKEGQNVTLSCEQNLNHDAMYWYRQDPGQGLRLIYYSQIVNDFQKGDIAEGYSVSREKKESFPLTVTSAQKNPTAFYLCASSKDDRMNTEAFFGQGTRLTVV.

The table lists this clonotype with a few counts. This may come from a read error, since a much larger clone is one base off. The final CDR3 position lacks the conserved phenylalanine or tryptophan, pointing to a likely read error. This sequence joins TRBV6-1 and TRBJ1-1; no clear D gene. Trimming stripped 7 bases from V and 1 base from J, with 10 bases between. Germline lookup yields CDR1 MNHNS and CDR2 SASEGT. The CDR3 runs 13 residues. The CDR3 nucleotides read TGTGCCAGCATTATGCGGGAGAACACTGAAGCTTTCCTT. Its protein product is CASIMRENTEAFL.

CDR3 nucleotides: TGTGCCAGCAGTTACGTGACTAGCGCGTCATACTACAATGAGCAGTTCTTC. Amino acid sequence: CASSYVTSASYYNEQFF. V gene TRBV6-5 combines with J gene TRBJ2-1; 8 bases agree with TRBD2. The germline V gene has CDR1 MNHEY and CDR2 SVGAGI. The V and J ends lost 2 bases and 3 bases, in that order; junction bases with no gene match: 9. The CDR3 loop spans 17 amino acids.

The V and J genes are TRBV5-1 and TRBJ2-5, with TRBD1 matching over 9 bases. The CDR3 runs 13 residues. J was trimmed by 4 bases and V by 8 bases; bases with no gene match: 6. CDR1 and CDR2 (germline): SGHRS, YFSETQ. The CDR3 DNA is TGCGCCAGTCAGACAGGGGGAGGAGAGACCCAGTACTTC. Its translation: CASQTGGGETQYF. The entire variable domain, with the rest obtained from reference TRBV5-1 and TRBJ2-5, is as follows: KAGVTQTPRYLIKTRGQQVTLSCSPISGHRSVSWYQQTPGQGLQFLFEYFSETQRNKGNFPGRFSGRQFSNSRSEMNVSTLELGDSALYLCASQTGGGETQYFGPGTRLLVL.